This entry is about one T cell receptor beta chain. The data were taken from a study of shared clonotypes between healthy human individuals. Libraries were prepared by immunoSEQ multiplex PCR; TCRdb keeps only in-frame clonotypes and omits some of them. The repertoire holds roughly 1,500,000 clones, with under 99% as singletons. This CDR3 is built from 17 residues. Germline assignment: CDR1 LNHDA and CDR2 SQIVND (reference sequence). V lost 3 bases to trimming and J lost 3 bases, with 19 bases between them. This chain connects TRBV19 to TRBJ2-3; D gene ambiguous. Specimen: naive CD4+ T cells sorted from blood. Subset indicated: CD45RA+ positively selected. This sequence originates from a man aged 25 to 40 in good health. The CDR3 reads CASSIFPAQSGTDTQYF. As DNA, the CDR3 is TGTGCCAGTAGTATTTTCCCGGCCCAGTCTGGGACAGATACGCAGTATTTT.